The 23 T cell receptor beta chains given below trace back to one sample, sequenced in a study of response to subunit inactivated influenza vaccine. TCRdb fed the RT-PCR reads into MiXCR, producing one record per CDR3 protein. The data contain about 180,000 distinct CDR3 sequences, roughly 8.7% of them singletons. The sample was non-naive T cells sorted from PBMCs, taken on the day of vaccination. These receptors all stem from a man between 50 and 59 years old who received an inactivated influenza vaccine.

V gene TRBV5-1 combines with J gene TRBJ2-1; D unclear. V dropped 4 bases and J dropped 8 bases, with 13 bases sitting between them. The germline V gene encodes CDR1 SGHRS and CDR2 YFSETQ. This CDR3 contains 13 residues. The CDR3 protein is CASSPYSGYEQFF. Written as DNA, the CDR3 is TGCGCCAGCAGCCCGTATTCGGGCTATGAGCAGTTCTTC.

The chain couples TRBV20-1 to TRBJ2-3, with 12 bases fitting TRBD2. This CDR3 is built from 14 residues. V lost 6 bases and J lost 6; bases outside the gene matches: 7. The germline gives CDR1 DFQATT, CDR2 SNEGSKA (reference sequence). The CDR3 reads CSATSTSGSDTQYF. The CDR3 bases are TGCAGTGCGACGTCGACTAGCGGGAGTGATACGCAGTATTTT.

This clonotype was picked up many times. CDR3: CSAEDGGETQYF. The CDR3 DNA reads TGCAGTGCCGAAGACGGGGGGGAGACCCAGTACTTC. The rearrangement uses TRBV20-1 and TRBJ2-5, with 7 nucleotides matching TRBD2. The V and J ends lost 6 bases and 5 bases, in that order; junction bases with no gene match: 6. CDR3 length: 12 residues. The germline V gene has CDR1 DFQATT and CDR2 SNEGSKA (reference sequence).

The chain has TRBV28 and TRBJ1-6; D remains unclear. Trimming shortened V by 2 bases and J by 10 bases, and 12 bases separated the two germline ends. This CDR3 is built from 14 residues. Germline CDR1 and CDR2: MDHEN and SYDVKM. The CDR3 nucleotides are TGTGCCAGCAGTTTAGGAGGCTGGCGGTCACCCCTCCACTTT. This codes for CASSLGGWRSPLHF.

This chain links TRBV15 with TRBJ2-5; D is undetermined. CDR3 size: 15 residues. Germline assignment: CDR1 LNHNV and CDR2 YYDKDF (reference sequence). The V end was cut by 0 bases, the J end by 2 bases, with 10 bases between. The CDR3 bases are TGTGCCACCAGCAGAGATCCCCAGCAGCAAGAGACCCAGTACTTC. This translates into CATSRDPQQQETQYF.

V and J are TRBV28 and TRBJ2-7, with 8 nucleotides matching TRBD1. Germline V gene lookup returns CDR1 MDHEN and CDR2 SYDVKM. With V trimmed by 4 bases and J by 5 bases, 7 bases remained unmatched. This CDR3 spans 14 amino acids. The CDR3 DNA reads as TGTGCCAGCAGTTCGACAGGGGTTTTGGACGAGCAGTACTTC. This codes for CASSSTGVLDEQYF.

This clonotype was detected ten times or more. The CDR3 DNA is TGCGCCAGCAGCGCAAGCACCGGGCATGAGCAGTTCTTC. It specifies CASSASTGHEQFF. V usage is TRBV4-1 and J usage is TRBJ2-1; D is ambiguous. This CDR3 is built from 13 residues. Deletions cut 5 bases from V and 8 bases from J, with 13 bases between. Germline CDR1 MGHRA, CDR2 YSYEKL.

A few counts support this clonotype. The chain is built from TRBV5-1 and TRBJ2-7; tentatively, D is TRBD1 (5 bases). CDR3 size: 14 residues. CDR1 and CDR2 (germline): SGHRS, YFSETQ. V lost 4 bases and J 3 bases, leaving 14 bases between the germline ends. The CDR3 DNA reads TGCGCCAGCAGCCTTCAGGGTCAGGGCTACGAGCAGTACTTC. Translation: CASSLQGQGYEQYF.

This clonotype was counted between two and nine times. V gene TRBV7-9 combines with J gene TRBJ1-2; D not resolved. CDR1 SEHNR and CDR2 FQNEAQ come from the germline V gene (reference sequence). CDR3 length equals 13 residues. V was trimmed by 7 bases and J by 10 bases, leaving 19 bases between them. In DNA form, the CDR3 reads TGTGCCAGCACCCAACTCGCCGGGGAAGCCTACACCTTC. Residues: CASTQLAGEAYTF.

This clonotype was recorded once. The chain couples TRBV3-1 to TRBJ2-2; maybe TRBD2 (7 bases). Per the germline V gene, CDR1 is LGHDT and CDR2 is YNNKEL (reference sequence). The germline V and J ends were trimmed by 0 bases and 7 bases, with 12 bases remaining between them. This CDR3 comprises 15 residues. The CDR3 sequence: CASSQEAGAVGELFF. Written as DNA, the CDR3 is TGTGCCAGCAGCCAAGAGGCGGGGGCGGTCGGGGAGCTGTTTTTT. The full variable domain, completed using reference TRBV3-1 and TRBJ2-2, is DTAVSQTPKYLVTQMGNDKSIKCEQNLGHDTMYWYKQDSKKFLKIMFSYNNKELIINETVPNRFSPKSPDKAHLNLHINSLELGDSAVYFCASSQEAGAVGELFFGEGSRLTVL.

This clonotype was seen at least ten times. The chain employs TRBV12-3 or TRBV12-4 and TRBJ1-5; no clear D gene. V lost 5 bases and J lost 3, with 8 bases in between. This CDR3 contains 13 residues. CDR3 sequence reads: CASSMSHNQPQHF. Written as DNA, the CDR3 is TGTGCCAGCAGTATGTCGCACAATCAGCCCCAGCATTTT.

Many counts were recorded for this clonotype. The rearrangement joins TRBV3-1 to TRBJ2-7; tentatively, D is TRBD2 (5 bases). CDR1 is LGHDT, CDR2 YNNKEL, per germline (reference sequence). Deletions cut 3 bases from V and 6 bases from J, with 15 bases between. The CDR3 runs 14 residues. CDR3 residues: CASSHTVGVIEQYF. DNA of the CDR3: TGTGCCAGCAGCCACACCGTGGGAGTAATCGAGCAGTACTTC.

The V and J genes are TRBV7-6 and TRBJ2-1; TRBD2 is a possible D gene (6 bases). V was shortened by 5 bases and J by 0 bases, with 11 bases between the two germline ends. The CDR3 extends over 15 amino acids. CDR1 is SGHVS, CDR2 FNYEAQ, per germline. The CDR3: CASSPGDSSYNEQFF. For the CDR3, the DNA is TGTGCCAGCAGCCCGGGAGATAGCTCCTACAATGAGCAGTTCTTC.

J is TRBJ2-5 and V is TRBV7-2; TRBD1 or TRBD2 may be the D gene (5 bases each). The CDR3 extends over 15 amino acids. Germline V gene lookup returns CDR1 SGHTA and CDR2 FQGNSA. With 1 base removed from V and 5 bases from J, the gap between germline ends came to 14 bases. CDR3 DNA: TGTGCCAGCAGCTTAGGGGGGACGGGAATGGAGACCCAGTACTTC. It codes for CASSLGGTGMETQYF.

This clonotype has ten or more counts. The J gene is TRBJ2-1, the V gene TRBV15, with TRBD2 matching 7 bases. The CDR3 is 16 residues long. Germline V CDR1 and CDR2: LNHNV, YYDKDF (reference sequence). The V segment lost 3 bases and the J segment 7 bases; nucleotides outside the gene matches: 12. DNA of the CDR3: TGTGCCACCAGCAGCAAGCGGGGTCCTCCGGGGAATGAGCAGTTCTTC. Translated, it gives CATSSKRGPPGNEQFF.

This clonotype occurred many times. V gene TRBV20-1 combines with J gene TRBJ1-4; 8 positions match TRBD1. Germline values: CDR1 DFQATT, CDR2 SNEGSKA (reference sequence). The V and J ends lost 3 bases and 8 bases, in that order; junction bases with no gene match: 8. There are 14 residues in the CDR3. The CDR3 region has the DNA TGCAGTGCTAGGCCGACAGGGGATGGGGAAAAACTGTTTTTT. It is translated as CSARPTGDGEKLFF.

The J gene is TRBJ2-1, the V gene TRBV7-3; D remains unclear. Per germline, CDR1 SGHTA and CDR2 FQGTGA. Trimming pared 5 bases from V and 4 bases from J, leaving 9 bases between. This CDR3 has 13 residues. The CDR3 region is CASSTTTYNEQFF. Written as DNA, the CDR3 is TGTGCCAGCAGCACGACAACTTACAATGAGCAGTTCTTC.

This clonotype was seen ten or more times. The genes are TRBV28 and TRBJ2-7; D perhaps matches TRBD1 (5 bases). Trimming pared 6 bases from V and 6 bases from J, leaving 18 bases between. Looked up from germline, CDR1 is MDHEN and CDR2 is SYDVKM. The CDR3 spans 14 residues. CDR3 region: CASRLVAGSGEQYF. The CDR3 DNA reads as TGTGCCAGCAGGCTAGTGGCAGGGTCAGGCGAGCAGTACTTC.

In its sample, this clonotype was seen a few times. The chain joins TRBV7-2 to TRBJ1-3, with 7 bases aligning to TRBD1. The V segment lost 5 bases and the J segment 9 bases; nucleotides outside the gene matches: 10. The CDR3 extends over 14 amino acids. The germline V gene has CDR1 SGHTA and CDR2 FQGNSA. This chain's CDR3 is CASSPGQLISTIYF. The CDR3 bases are TGTGCCAGCAGCCCGGGACAGTTGATAAGCACCATATATTTT.

This clonotype was recorded a few times. The CDR3 is CASRGSVGSNTIYF. The CDR3 region has the DNA TGTGCCAGCCGCGGTTCGGTCGGTTCAAACACCATATATTTT. V is TRBV12-3 or TRBV12-4 and J is TRBJ1-3; D is uncertain. V was trimmed by 8 bases and J by 6 bases, leaving 17 bases between them. The CDR3 totals 14 residues.

The J gene is TRBJ2-3, the V gene TRBV18; D is possibly TRBD2 (6 bases). There are 15 residues in the CDR3. Germline CDR1 KGHSH, CDR2 LQKENI. With 6 bases removed from V and 1 base from J, the gap between germline ends came to 14 bases. The DNA for the CDR3 is TGTGCCAGCTCCGGGACTGGCCCTGGCACAGATACGCAGTATTTT. Encoded protein: CASSGTGPGTDTQYF.

The chain is built from TRBV7-6 and TRBJ1-2; D not resolved. The CDR3 contains 14 residues. Trimming shortened V by 1 base and J by 2 bases, and 8 bases separated the two germline ends. The germline V gene encodes CDR1 SGHVS and CDR2 FNYEAQ. CDR3 region: CASSLDSGNYGYTF. The CDR3 nucleotides are TGTGCCAGCAGCTTAGATTCGGGAAACTATGGCTACACCTTC.

The chain couples TRBV28 to TRBJ2-5, with D uncertain. Germline V gene data show CDR1 as MDHEN and CDR2 as SYDVKM. Deletions cut 1 base from V and 5 bases from J, with 11 bases between. The CDR3 sequence is 14 residues long. CDR3: CASSLSHSGETQYF. The CDR3 DNA follows: TGTGCCAGCAGTTTATCCCACTCTGGGGAGACCCAGTACTTC.